This T cell receptor (beta chain) was captured by sequencing in a study of T-cell memory formation after mild COVID-19. As for the study in general: For the most part, TCR clusters were specific to one donor.

TCRdb ran MiXCR on the 5' RACE reads and lists one entry per CDR3 protein. The profile shows hundreds of thousands of distinct CDR3 sequences, approximately 8.4% of them singletons. Trimming removed 2 bases from V and 4 bases from J, with 10 bases in between. This CDR3 region has 14 residues. Per germline, CDR1 SGHKS and CDR2 YYEKEE (reference sequence). Overall study results and limits: Cross-reactive memory seemingly joined, as some responding clones were found in pre-infection memory.

With regard to this clonotype: Antigen unknown.

J is TRBJ2-4 and V is TRBV5-5; D remains unclear. Material: PBMCs or a T cell subset sorted from them (not recorded which). This receptor was identified in a man between 18 and 35 years old who had mild COVID-19 (a few samples of this study predate the infection). Cell type and time point are not known. CDR3 amino acids: CASSLDSPKNIQYF. DNA of the CDR3: TGTGCCAGCAGCTTAGACTCCCCGAAAAACATTCAGTACTTC.